These 7 T cell receptor beta chains were all obtained from the same sample, sequenced in a study of CD4 and CD8 cells across lung adenocarcinoma regions. TCRdb reanalysed the PCR reads using MiXCR and keeps one entry per CDR3 protein. The sample gives roughly 13,000 distinct CDR3 sequences, around three fifths of which show up once; roughly 35% is in the top ten. Material for sequencing was CD8+ T cells from the margin of a lung tumor. These TCRs come from a female donor with lung adenocarcinoma. The CD4 and CD8 labels of this study may be unreliable.

Regarding this clonotype: The germline gene is not matched at one end of the junction; a read error may be the cause. The chain has TRBV6-1 and TRBJ2-4, with 7 positions matching TRBD2. Per the germline V gene, CDR1 is MNHNS and CDR2 is SASEGT. CDR3 size: 16 residues. The CDR3 sequence: CVSGEWAGLAKNIQYF. The DNA of the CDR3 is TGTGTCAGCGGGGAGTGGGCGGGCCTAGCCAAAAACATCCAGTACTTC.

A note on this clonotype: At one of its ends the junction is not consistent with the germline gene, which may arise from a read error. This chain joins TRBV27 and TRBJ2-3, with TRBD1 as a possible D gene (5 bases). The CDR3 is 13 residues long. Germline V lookup: CDR1 MNHEY, CDR2 SMNVEV (reference sequence). CDR3 sequence: CASGEQATDTQYF. Written as DNA, the CDR3 is TGTGCCAGCGGAGAACAGGCCACAGACACGCAGTATTTC.

A note on this clonotype: One junction end disagrees with the germline gene, perhaps due to a read error. The rearrangement joins TRBV10-1 to TRBJ2-2; D is undetermined. CDR3 length equals 14 residues. Germline lookup yields CDR1 WNHNN and CDR2 SYGVQD (reference sequence). CDR3 amino acids: CASSADSAVDEQFF. DNA of the CDR3: TGCGCCAGCAGTGCAGACTCGGCCGTCGATGAGCAGTTTTTT.

CDR3 protein: CASSPGVGAKDTQYF. The CDR3 nucleotides read TGTGCCAGCAGTCCGGGGGTGGGAGCCAAAGATACTCAGTACTTC. The V and J genes are TRBV6-1 and TRBJ2-4; tentatively, D is TRBD2 (6 bases). CDR1 and CDR2 (germline): MNHNS, SASEGT. The CDR3 runs to 15 residues. Trimming took off 5 bases at V and 12 bases at J, with 23 bases between the two ends.

This clonotype is termed medium-sized. This rearrangement joins TRBV6-1 to TRBJ1-2; TRBD1 is a possible D gene (6 bases). V lost 4 bases to trimming and J lost 5 bases, with 11 bases between them. Germline V gene lookup returns CDR1 MNHNS and CDR2 SASEGT. CDR3 length: 13 amino acids. For the CDR3, the DNA is TGTGCCAGCAGTGCGACAGGACAATATGGCTACACCTTC. Translating gives CASSATGQYGYTF.

The V gene is TRBV6-1, the J gene TRBJ2-1, with a weak D call TRBD1 (5 bases). The DNA end is a closer match to TRBJ2-5, so the J assignment may be wrong. This CDR3 region has 16 residues. Germline V gene sequence: CDR1 MNHNS, CDR2 SASEGT. CDR3 region: CASSAPRTPRGETQYF. CDR3 DNA sequence: TGTGCCAGCAGTGCGCCAAGGACACCAAGGGGAGAGACCCAGTACTTC.

The J gene is TRBJ2-5, the V gene TRBV4-1; D is ambiguous. This CDR3 comprises 16 residues. The V end lost 0 bases, the J end lost 5 bases, and 16 bases lay between the germline ends. Per the germline V gene, CDR1 is MGHRA and CDR2 is YSYEKL. The CDR3 loop is CASSQDGWGPRETQYF. The CDR3 nucleotides read TGCGCCAGCAGCCAAGACGGGTGGGGTCCGCGGGAGACCCAGTACTTC.